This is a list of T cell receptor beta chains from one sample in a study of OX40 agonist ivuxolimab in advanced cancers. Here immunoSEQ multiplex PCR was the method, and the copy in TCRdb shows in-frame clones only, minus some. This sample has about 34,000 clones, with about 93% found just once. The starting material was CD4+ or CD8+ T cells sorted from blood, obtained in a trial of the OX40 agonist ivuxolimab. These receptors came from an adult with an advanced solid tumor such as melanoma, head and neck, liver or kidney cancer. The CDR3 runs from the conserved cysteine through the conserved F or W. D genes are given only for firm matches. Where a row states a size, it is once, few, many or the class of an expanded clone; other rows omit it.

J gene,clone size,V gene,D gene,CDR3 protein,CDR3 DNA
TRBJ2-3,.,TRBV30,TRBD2,CAWTAGVGDTQYF,TGTGCCTGGACAGCGGGAGTAGGAGATACGCAGTATTTT
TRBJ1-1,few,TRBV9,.,CASGRQEKNTEAFF,TGTGCCAGCGGTCGACAGGAGAAGAACACTGAAGCTTTCTTT
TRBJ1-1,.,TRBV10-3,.,CAISGGDDTEAFF,TGTGCCATCAGTGGTGGGGATGACACTGAAGCTTTCTTT
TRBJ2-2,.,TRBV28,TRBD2,CASKRGPNTGELFF,TGTGCCAGCAAGCGGGGACCGAACACCGGGGAGCTGTTTTTT
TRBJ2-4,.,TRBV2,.,CASTGLVRGDIQYF,TGTGCCAGCACCGGACTAGTGAGGGGGGACATTCAGTACTTC
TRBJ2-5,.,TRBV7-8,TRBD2,CASSLGLAVGETQYF,TGTGCCAGCAGCTTAGGGCTAGCGGTAGGGGAGACCCAGTACTTC
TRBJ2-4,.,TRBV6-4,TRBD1,CAIPGLDRDKNIQYF,TGTGCCATCCCGGGATTGGACAGGGACAAAAACATTCAGTACTTC
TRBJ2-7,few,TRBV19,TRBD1,CASSLGTGSSYEQYF,TGTGCCAGTAGCCTCGGGACAGGGAGCTCCTACGAGCAGTACTTC
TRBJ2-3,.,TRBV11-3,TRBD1,CASSPRTGPTDTQYF,TGTGCCAGCAGCCCGAGGACAGGACCCACAGATACGCAGTATTTT
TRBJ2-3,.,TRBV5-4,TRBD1,CASSRTGITDTQYF,TGTGCCAGCAGCCGGACAGGGATCACAGATACGCAGTATTTT
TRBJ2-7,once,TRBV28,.,CASSSRPSDEQYF,TGTGCCAGCAGTTCCCGCCCCTCGGACGAGCAGTACTTC
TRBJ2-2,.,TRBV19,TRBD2,CASSISGGPVGELFF,TGTGCCAGTAGTATCTCGGGGGGGCCCGTCGGGGAGCTGTTTTTT
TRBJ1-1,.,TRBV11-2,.,CASSPRTPEAFF,TGTGCCAGCAGCCCACGAACCCCTGAAGCTTTCTTT
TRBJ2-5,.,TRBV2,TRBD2,CASSVFASGAGETQYF,TGTGCCAGCAGTGTGTTTGCTAGCGGGGCGGGGGAGACCCAGTACTTC
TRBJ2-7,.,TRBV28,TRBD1,CASSSQGAAYEQYF,TGTGCCAGCAGTTCACAGGGGGCGGCCTACGAGCAGTACTTC
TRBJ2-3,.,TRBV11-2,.,CASSRDRNTDTQYF,TGTGCCAGCAGCAGGGACCGAAACACAGATACGCAGTATTTT
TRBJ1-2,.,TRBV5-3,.,CARSLVRNESINYGYTF,TGTGCCAGAAGCTTAGTCCGAAACGAATCGATAAACTATGGCTACACCTTC
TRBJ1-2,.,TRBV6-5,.,CASSRQRPNYGYTF,TGTGCCAGCAGTAGACAGAGACCTAACTATGGCTACACCTTC
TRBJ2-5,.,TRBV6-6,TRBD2,CASSPRGLAGTQYF,TGTGCCAGCAGTCCGCGAGGGCTAGCGGGGACCCAGTACTTC
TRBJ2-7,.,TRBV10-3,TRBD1,CAISDTGTGVPYEQYF,TGTGCCATCAGTGATACCGGGACAGGGGTCCCCTACGAGCAGTACTTC
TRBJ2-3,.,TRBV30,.,CAWSAQRSSTDTQYF,TGTGCCTGGAGTGCCCAGCGGAGTAGCACAGATACGCAGTATTTT
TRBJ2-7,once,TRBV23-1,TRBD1,CASSQSILRDSTYEQYF,TGCGCCAGCAGTCAATCGATTTTAAGGGACAGCACCTACGAGCAGTACTTC
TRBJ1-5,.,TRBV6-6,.,CASSSVVVQPQHF,TGTGCCAGCAGTTCCGTCGTAGTTCAGCCCCAGCATTTT
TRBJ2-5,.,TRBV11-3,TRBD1,CASSLHSGTGLETQYF,TGTGCCAGCAGCCTTCACTCCGGGACAGGGCTGGAGACCCAGTACTTC
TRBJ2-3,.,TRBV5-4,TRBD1,CASSLTGQGASYTQYF,TGTGCCAGCAGCCTGACGGGACAGGGGGCCTCTTATACGCAGTATTTT
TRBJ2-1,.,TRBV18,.,CASSLNSGRNDEQFF,TGTGCCAGCTCACTCAACTCCGGACGGAACGACGAGCAGTTCTTC
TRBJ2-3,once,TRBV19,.,CASRQGSSATDTQYF,TGTGCCAGTCGTCAGGGAAGCTCAGCGACAGATACGCAGTATTTT
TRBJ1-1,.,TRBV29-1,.,CSVSDRNTEAFF,TGCAGCGTTAGTGACAGGAACACTGAAGCTTTCTTT
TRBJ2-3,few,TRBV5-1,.,CASSLGGDGDTQYF,TGCGCCAGCAGCTTAGGGGGGGATGGAGATACGCAGTATTTT
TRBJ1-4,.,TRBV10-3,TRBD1,CAISQDRGNEKLFF,TGTGCCATCAGTCAGGACAGGGGGAATGAAAAACTGTTTTTT
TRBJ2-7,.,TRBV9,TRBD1,CASSVTGQNSYEQYF,TGTGCCAGCAGCGTCACGGGACAGAACTCCTACGAGCAGTACTTC
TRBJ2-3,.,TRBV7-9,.,CASSLGTETDTQYF,TGTGCCAGCAGCTTAGGAACAGAGACAGATACGCAGTATTTT
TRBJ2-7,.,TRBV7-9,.,CASSQGGGAYEQYF,TGTGCCAGCAGCCAAGGTGGCGGGGCCTACGAGCAGTACTTC
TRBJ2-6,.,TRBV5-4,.,CASSSPPYGANVLTF,TGTGCCAGCAGCTCTCCACCTTATGGGGCCAACGTCCTGACTTTC
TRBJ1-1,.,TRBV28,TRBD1,CASRRTGFLTEAFF,TGTGCCAGCAGGAGGACAGGATTTTTGACTGAAGCTTTCTTT
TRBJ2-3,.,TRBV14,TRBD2,CASSPYSSGGAYF,TGTGCCAGCAGCCCCTACTCTAGCGGGGGTGCGTATTTT
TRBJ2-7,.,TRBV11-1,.,CASSFGNGGLSYEQYF,TGTGCCAGCAGCTTCGGGAATGGGGGCCTCTCCTACGAGCAGTACTTC